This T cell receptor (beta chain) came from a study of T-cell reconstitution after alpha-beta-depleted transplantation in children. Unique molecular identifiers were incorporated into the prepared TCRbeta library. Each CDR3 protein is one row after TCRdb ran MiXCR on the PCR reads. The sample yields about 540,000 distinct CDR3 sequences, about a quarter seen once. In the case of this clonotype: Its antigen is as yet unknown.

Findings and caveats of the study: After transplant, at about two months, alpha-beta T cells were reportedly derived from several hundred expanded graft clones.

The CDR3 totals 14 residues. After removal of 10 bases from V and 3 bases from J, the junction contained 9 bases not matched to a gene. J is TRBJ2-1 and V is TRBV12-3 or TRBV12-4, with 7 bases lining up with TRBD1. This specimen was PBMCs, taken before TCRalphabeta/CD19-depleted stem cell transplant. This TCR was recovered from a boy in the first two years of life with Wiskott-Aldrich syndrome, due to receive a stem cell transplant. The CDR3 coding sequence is TGTGCCATCTCGGGACAGCGGAACTACAATGAGCAGTTCTTC. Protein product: CAISGQRNYNEQFF.